This TCR beta chain was retrieved from a study of T cell responses to AZD1222 COVID-19 vaccine. Across the whole study: Second-dose recipients at about 4 or about 12 weeks were treated as one pooled group.

Profiling relied on immunoSEQ multiplex PCR, and the TCRdb table lists in-frame clones only, not all of them. The table includes 45,000 to 65,000 clones, over 70% detected once. Germline values: CDR1 SQVTM, CDR2 ANQGSEA. This CDR3 spans 12 amino acids. J was trimmed by 5 bases and V by 4 bases; bases with no gene match: 0. Source: peripheral blood, taken on day 0 of AZD1222 vaccination. This clonotype was obtained from an adult in good health. The chain carries TRBV29-1 and TRBJ1-5; 9 nucleotides agree with TRBD1. The DNA of the CDR3 is TGCAGCGTTGGGACAGGGGATCAGCCCCAGCATTTT. Its protein is CSVGTGDQPQHF.